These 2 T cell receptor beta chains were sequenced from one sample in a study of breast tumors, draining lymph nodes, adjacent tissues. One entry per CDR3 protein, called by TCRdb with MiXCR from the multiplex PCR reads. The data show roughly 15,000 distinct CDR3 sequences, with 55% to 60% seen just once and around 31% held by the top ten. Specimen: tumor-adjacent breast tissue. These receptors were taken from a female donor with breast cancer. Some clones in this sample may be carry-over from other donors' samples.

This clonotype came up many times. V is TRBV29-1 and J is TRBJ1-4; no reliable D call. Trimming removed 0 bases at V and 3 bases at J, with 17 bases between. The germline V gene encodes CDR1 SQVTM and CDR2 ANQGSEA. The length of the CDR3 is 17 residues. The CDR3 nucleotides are TGCAGCGTTGAAGAAAGGTTACGTCCTGGGGCTAATGAAAAACTGTTTTTT. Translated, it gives CSVEERLRPGANEKLFF.

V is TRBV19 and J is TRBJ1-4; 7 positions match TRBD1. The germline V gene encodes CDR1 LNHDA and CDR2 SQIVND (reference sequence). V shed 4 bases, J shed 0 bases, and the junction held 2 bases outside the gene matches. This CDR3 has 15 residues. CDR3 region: CASSNRGSTNEKLFF. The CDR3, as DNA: TGTGCCAGTAGTAACAGGGGCTCAACTAATGAAAAACTGTTTTTT.